The clone carrying this T cell receptor (beta chain) was seen a few times. The CDR3 has 14 residues. The germline gives CDR1 SGHTA, CDR2 FQGNSA. V was shortened by 0 bases and J by 4 bases, with 9 bases between the two germline ends. Method: immunoSEQ multiplex PCR; TCRdb's copy keeps in-frame clones and lacks some. The sample shows 30,000 to 45,000 clones, around 86% of them seen only once. These data are taken from a study of OX40 agonist ivuxolimab in advanced cancers. The clonotype originates from an adult with an advanced solid tumor such as melanoma, head and neck, liver or kidney cancer. Sequencing was performed on CD4+ or CD8+ T cells sorted from blood, taken in a trial of the OX40 agonist ivuxolimab. The V gene is TRBV7-2, the J gene TRBJ2-5, with D perhaps TRBD2 (7 bases). CDR3 residues: CASSLAGGRETQYF. CDR3 coding DNA: TGTGCCAGCAGCTTAGCGGGGGGGCGAGAGACCCAGTACTTC.